This entry lists 20 T cell receptor beta chains sequenced from one sample in a study of regulatory T cells in long-lasting Graves disease. Building of the TCR beta libraries involved iRepertoire HTBI primers and Arm-PCR of CDR3 regions. TCRdb ran MiXCR on the multiplex PCR reads and lists one entry per CDR3 protein. The table has about 420,000 distinct CDR3 sequences, roughly 15% seen once; the top ten hold roughly 23%. Sample time point: newly diagnosed GD, antithyroid drugs for less than 3 months. RNA isolated from PBMCs was used to make the TCR library. The same sample was also studied in work on T cells in Graves' hyperthyroidism and ophthalmopathy.

The sequenced sample was peripheral blood mononuclear cells (PBMCs), obtained at new diagnosis, from a patient treated with antithyroid drugs. The receptors originated from a woman younger than 35 with Graves disease.

This clonotype was detected ten times or more. The rearrangement uses TRBV28 and TRBJ2-1; weak D call: TRBD2 (6 bases). There are 13 residues in the CDR3. Trimming removed 5 bases from V and 7 bases from J, with 12 bases in between. Per germline, CDR1 MDHEN and CDR2 SYDVKM. CDR3 in DNA: TGTGCCAGCAGTGGGGGGAGGTCTAATGAGCAGTTCTTC. Its protein product is CASSGGRSNEQFF.

The sample holds many counts of this clonotype. V and J are TRBV28 and TRBJ1-1, with a tentative D call TRBD1 (6 bases). V lost 3 bases to trimming and J lost 0 bases, with 11 bases between them. The germline CDR1 and CDR2 sequences are MDHEN and SYDVKM. The CDR3 covers 15 residues. The CDR3 loop is CASSLTDSVNTEAFF. CDR3 nucleotides: TGTGCCAGCAGTTTGACGGACAGTGTGAACACTGAAGCTTTCTTT. Filled out from reference TRBV28 and TRBJ1-1, the complete variable domain reads DVKVTQSSRYLVKRTGEKVFLECVQDMDHENMFWYRQDPGLGLRLIYFSYDVKMKEKGDIPEGYSVSREKKERFSLILESASTNQTSMYLCASSLTDSVNTEAFFGQGTRLTVV.

This clonotype was recorded at least ten times. The rearrangement joins TRBV12-3 or TRBV12-4 to TRBJ2-7; D remains ambiguous. V lost 5 bases to trimming and J lost 2 bases, with 4 bases between them. The CDR3 is 11 residues long. Written as DNA, the CDR3 is TGTGCCAGCAGTGACCCCTACGAGCAGTACTTC. This gives the protein CASSDPYEQYF.

Of note for this clonotype: A much bigger clone sits one base away, suggesting this may be a read error. The chain employs TRBV7-8 and TRBJ2-7; TRBD2 might be the D (5 bases). CDR1 is SGHVS and CDR2 is FQNEAQ in the germline V gene. V lost 4 bases and J 0 bases, leaving 16 bases between the germline ends. The CDR3 has 16 amino acids. The CDR3 DNA is TGTGCCAGCAGCTACCTTGCTAGCAGGATCTCCTACGAGCAGTACTTC. Amino acid sequence: CASSYLASRISYEQYF.

This clonotype was seen at least ten times. The chain recombines TRBV6-2 or TRBV6-3 with TRBJ2-7; 8 bases line up with TRBD1. With V trimmed by 2 bases and J by 2 bases, 2 bases remained unmatched. The CDR3 covers 14 residues. Looked up from germline, CDR1 is MNHEY and CDR2 is SVGEGT. This CDR3 reads CASSYGQGAYEQYF. The CDR3 coding sequence is TGTGCCAGCAGTTACGGACAGGGAGCCTACGAGCAGTACTTC.

As concerns this clonotype: Just one base apart from a much larger clone, this may be a read error. The rearrangement links TRBV5-1 to TRBJ2-2; TRBD2 aligns across 7 bases. Germline CDR1 reads SGHRS; CDR2 reads YFSETQ. CDR3 length: 14 residues. The CDR3 is CAGSGTPNTGELFF. CDR3 DNA sequence: TGCGCCGGCAGCGGGACTCCCAACACCGGGGAGCTGTTTTTT.

Turning to this clonotype: The CDR3 carries no conserved terminal phenylalanine or tryptophan, so it likely arises from a read error. This rearrangement joins TRBV20-1 to TRBJ1-1, with D hard to call. The V end lost 3 bases, the J end lost 2 bases, and 13 bases lay between the germline ends. CDR3 length: 14 amino acids. Germline lookup yields CDR1 DFQATT and CDR2 SNEGSKA (reference sequence). The CDR3 nucleotides read TGCAGTGCTAGTTCCCCCACAATTAACACTGAAGCTTTCTTG. This gives the protein CSASSPTINTEAFL.

The CDR3 nucleotides are TGCGCCAGCATCAAAACCGGGACTAGCGGGAGGGCCCTCATAGATGAGCAGTTCTTC. Translation: CASIKTGTSGRALIDEQFF. The chain has TRBV5-1 and TRBJ2-1; 16 bases are shared with TRBD2. J gave up 8 bases and V 6 bases, and 17 bases lay outside the gene matches. CDR3 length equals 19 residues. Germline CDR1 reads SGHRS; CDR2 reads YFSETQ.

Comment on this clonotype: A read error is possible here, since a much larger clone lies one base away. J is TRBJ2-7 and V is TRBV7-6; D is ambiguous. The CDR3 has 12 residues. Germline values: CDR1 SGHVS, CDR2 FNYEAQ. The CDR3 spells CAGSLDGYEQYF. The CDR3 bases are TGTGCCGGCAGCTTAGACGGGTACGAGCAGTACTTC.

This clonotype has ten or more counts. The chain combines TRBV10-2 with TRBJ2-1, with TRBD2 matching 15 bases. The ends lost 9 bases at V and 5 bases at J; junction bases unmatched: 5. Germline CDR1 reads WSHSY; CDR2 reads SAAADI. CDR3 length: 15 amino acids. Here the CDR3 reads CASRTSGRANNEQFF. CDR3 sequence (DNA): TGCGCCAGTCGGACTAGCGGGAGGGCGAACAATGAGCAGTTCTTC.

The chain combines TRBV27 with TRBJ1-1; 10 nucleotides line up with TRBD1. The CDR3 contains 15 residues. The trim removed 6 bases at V and 1 base at J, leaving 5 bases unmatched. From germline, CDR1 is MNHEY and CDR2 SMNVEV (reference sequence). For the CDR3, the DNA is TGTGCCAGCAGAAAAGGACAGGGGGGGAACACTGAAGCTTTCTTT. As protein: CASRKGQGGNTEAFF.

There are many counts of this clonotype. This chain connects TRBV27 to TRBJ2-1, with TRBD2 matching over 8 bases. From germline, CDR1 is MNHEY and CDR2 SMNVEV (reference sequence). V trimming: 2 bases; J trimming: 4 bases; junction bases outside the gene matches: 4. This CDR3 has 15 amino acids. The CDR3 DNA sequence: TGTGCCAGCAGTTTAAAGGGACTAGGTTACAATGAGCAGTTCTTC. It encodes CASSLKGLGYNEQFF.

This clonotype was detected ten times or more. The CDR3 protein is CSARDTAGASYEQYF. In DNA, the CDR3 is TGCAGTGCTAGAGACACAGCGGGGGCATCCTACGAGCAGTACTTC. The chain joins TRBV20-1 to TRBJ2-7; TRBD2 aligns across 8 bases. The V gene end was trimmed by 0 bases and the J gene end by 1 base; junction bases not matched to a gene: 5. The CDR3 sequence is 15 residues long. CDR1 and CDR2 (germline): DFQATT, SNEGSKA (reference sequence).

The chain couples TRBV28 to TRBJ2-1; no reliable D call. Germline V lookup: CDR1 MDHEN, CDR2 SYDVKM. This CDR3 region has 13 residues. Trimming took 3 bases from V and 6 from J, leaving 9 bases between them. The CDR3 is CASSFAAGNEQFF. Here the CDR3 DNA reads TGTGCCAGCAGTTTCGCGGCAGGCAATGAGCAGTTCTTC. Drawing the rest from reference TRBV28 and TRBJ2-1, the complete variable domain is DVKVTQSSRYLVKRTGEKVFLECVQDMDHENMFWYRQDPGLGLRLIYFSYDVKMKEKGDIPEGYSVSREKKERFSLILESASTNQTSMYLCASSFAAGNEQFFGPGTRLTVL.

This clonotype has at least ten counts. At one boundary the junction diverges from the germline segment, which might be a read error. The rearrangement links TRBV7-9 to TRBJ2-7; a weak D match, TRBD1 (6 bases). The germline V gene has CDR1 SEHNR and CDR2 FQNEAQ (reference sequence). The CDR3 is 15 amino acids. This chain's CDR3 is CASSLPETGSFEQYF. The CDR3 DNA sequence: TGTGCCAGCAGCCTTCCGGAAACAGGGTCCTTCGAGCAGTACTTC.

This clonotype was observed many times. The chain joins TRBV6-1 to TRBJ2-5, with no clear D. The CDR3 loop spans 12 amino acids. Trimming removed 5 bases at V and 5 bases at J, with 9 bases between. The germline gives CDR1 MNHNS, CDR2 SASEGT. The CDR3 sequence: CASSQREETQYF. For the CDR3, the DNA is TGTGCCAGCAGTCAGCGAGAGGAGACCCAGTACTTC.

This clonotype was recorded a few times. V gene TRBV9 combines with J gene TRBJ1-3, with D tentatively TRBD1 (6 bases). V was pared by 1 base and J by 4 bases, with 15 bases between. CDR1 SGDLS and CDR2 YYNGEE come from the germline V gene. The CDR3 covers 16 residues. The CDR3 region is CASSVIAQGLGNTIYF. The CDR3 region has the DNA TGTGCCAGCAGCGTAATTGCCCAGGGGCTGGGAAACACCATATATTTT.

This clonotype was found a few times. The V and J genes are TRBV3-1 and TRBJ2-1; D is ambiguous. This CDR3 comprises 15 residues. The V gene's germline CDR1 is LGHDT and CDR2 YNNKEL (reference sequence). With 0 bases removed from V and 9 bases from J, the gap between germline ends came to 15 bases. CDR3 protein: CASSQELPHSTEQFF. Here the CDR3 DNA reads TGTGCCAGCAGCCAAGAGTTGCCTCATTCTACTGAGCAGTTCTTC.

V is TRBV2 and J is TRBJ2-4; 8 bases line up with TRBD2. Germline trimming cut 4 bases from V and 6 bases from J; bases unmatched to any gene: 14. CDR3 length equals 17 residues. The germline V gene encodes CDR1 SNHLY and CDR2 FYNNEI. The CDR3 DNA sequence: TGTGCCAGCAGTGCGCCGGGAGGGGTTGGTGGCACAAACATTCAGTACTTC. As protein: CASSAPGGVGGTNIQYF. The full variable domain, its missing parts supplied by reference TRBV2 and TRBJ2-4, is EPEVTQTPSHQVTQMGQEVILRCVPISNHLYFYWYRQILGQKVEFLVSFYNNEISEKSEIFDDQFSVERPDGSNFTLKIRSTKLEDSAMYFCASSAPGGVGGTNIQYFGAGTRLSVL.

This clonotype has a count of ten or more. The chain is built from TRBV12-3 or TRBV12-4 and TRBJ2-7; 10 bases align to TRBD2. Unmatched junction bases numbered 2, after V lost 6 bases and J lost 3 bases. The CDR3 has 13 residues. The CDR3 coding sequence is TGTGCCAGCAGACTAGCGGGACTCTACGAGCAGTACTTC. This translates into CASRLAGLYEQYF.